This T cell receptor (beta chain) derives from a study of blood T cell repertoires in COVID-19. This clone came up once. Per the original methods: Reference gene primer amplification gave nucleated cell count estimates. This table comes from immunoSEQ multiplex PCR, and its TCRdb copy is limited to in-frame clones, with some not included. V, J and clone size derive from that table, while D and trimming were established from the DNA sequence. The sample records some 220,000 clones, around 83% being singletons. The CDR3 loop spans 16 amino acids. CDR1 is KGHDR and CDR2 is SFDVKD in the germline V gene. The V and J ends lost 2 bases and 5 bases, in that order; junction bases with no gene match: 6.

The sample taken for sequencing was peripheral blood. The receptor was derived from a woman between 65 and 79 years old with COVID-19, enrolled during active disease. V and J are TRBV24-1 and TRBJ2-2; 8 positions match TRBD1. CDR3 sequence: CATSDSGQGPTGELFF. The CDR3, as DNA: TGTGCCACCAGTGATTCCGGACAGGGACCAACCGGGGAGCTGTTTTTT.